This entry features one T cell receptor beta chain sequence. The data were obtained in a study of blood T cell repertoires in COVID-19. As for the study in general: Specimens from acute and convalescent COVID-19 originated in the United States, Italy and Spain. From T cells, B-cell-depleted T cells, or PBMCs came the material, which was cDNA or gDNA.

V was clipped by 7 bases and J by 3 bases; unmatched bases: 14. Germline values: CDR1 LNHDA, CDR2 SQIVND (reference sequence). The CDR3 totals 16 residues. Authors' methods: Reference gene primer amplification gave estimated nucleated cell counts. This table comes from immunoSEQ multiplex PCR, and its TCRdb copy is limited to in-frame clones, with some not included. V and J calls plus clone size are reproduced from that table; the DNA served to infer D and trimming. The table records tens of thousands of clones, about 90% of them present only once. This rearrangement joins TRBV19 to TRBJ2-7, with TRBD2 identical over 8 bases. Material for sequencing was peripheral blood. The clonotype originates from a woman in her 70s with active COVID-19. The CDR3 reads CASTARPGLASYEQYF. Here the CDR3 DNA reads TGTGCCAGTACCGCCCGTCCCGGACTAGCTAGCTACGAGCAGTACTTC.